This T cell receptor (beta chain) was identified during a study of CD8+ T cells in alopecia areata. This clone was picked up a small number of times. This specimen includes other DNA sequences encoding the same CDR3. Germline loops: CDR1 SQVTM, CDR2 ANQGSEA. This CDR3 is built from 11 residues. The V end was cut by 4 bases, the J end by 2 bases, with 0 bases between. It was cDNA, reverse transcribed from extracted RNA, that served as the sequencing template. This table comes from immunoSEQ multiplex PCR, and its TCRdb copy is limited to in-frame clones, with some not included. The data contain just under 65,000 clones, about 43% of them singletons. Treatment denoted: oral pan-JAK inhibitor, 5-10 mg twice daily.

This sample comprised CD8+ T cells sorted from blood, obtained at roughly week 38, from a patient treated with tofacitinib. The TCR was taken from a human donor with alopecia areata. V and J are TRBV29-1 and TRBJ2-6; no firm D call. The CDR3 loop reads CSVAGANVLTF. CDR3 bases: TGCAGCGTTGCTGGGGCCAACGTCCTGACTTTC.